The rows below give T cell receptor beta chains drawn from one sample of a study of T cells in localized non-small cell lung cancer. Sequencing used immunoSEQ multiplex PCR; TCRdb keeps in-frame clones, though not all of them. The sample contains 45,000 to 60,000 clones, 75% to 90% of which appear only once. Sample: peripheral blood, taken before any cancer treatment. The receptor set was obtained from a woman aged 40-70 years with stage I lung adenocarcinoma. Each CDR3 is given with its conserved first and last residue. Each record gives: J gene, V gene, CDR3 protein.

J: TRBJ1-1; V: TRBV7-2; CDR3: CASSPYRGSTEAFF
J: TRBJ1-2; V: TRBV30; CDR3: CAWSVARANYGYTF
J: TRBJ1-5; V: TRBV2; CDR3: CASRNDRGNQPQHF
J: TRBJ2-1; V: TRBV5-4; CDR3: CASRMDSYNEQFF
J: TRBJ2-3; V: TRBV5-1; CDR3: CASSLGDTQYF
J: TRBJ2-6; V: TRBV30; CDR3: CASTVGAGANVLTF
J: TRBJ1-2; V: TRBV10-2; CDR3: CASSESGNYGYTF
J: TRBJ1-2; V: TRBV4-3; CDR3: CASSQDLGVNYGYTF
J: TRBJ1-1; V: TRBV28; CDR3: CASTNRRTAAWWGTEAFF
J: TRBJ2-7; V: TRBV10-1; CDR3: CASSESTRDRTISYEQYF
J: TRBJ2-1; V: TRBV30; CDR3: CAWSDQGVEQFF
J: TRBJ1-1; V: TRBV6-1; CDR3: CASSERHSNTEAFF
J: TRBJ2-6; V: TRBV21-1; CDR3: CASSKALGLRSGANVLTF
J: TRBJ1-1; V: TRBV2; CDR3: CASSFRRGNTEAFF
J: TRBJ1-2; V: TRBV19; CDR3: CASSIAAGTYGYTF
J: TRBJ1-2; V: TRBV18; CDR3: CASSPQGGAGYTF
J: TRBJ1-1; V: TRBV5-4; CDR3: CASSYPTGLNTEAFF
J: TRBJ2-1; V: TRBV7-6; CDR3: CASSLLGRPNEQFF
J: TRBJ2-7; V: TRBV18; CDR3: CASSPKSNTYEQYF
J: TRBJ1-3; V: TRBV4-3; CDR3: CASSQDRYSGNTIYF
J: TRBJ1-6; V: TRBV25-1; CDR3: CASKDSYNSPLHF
J: TRBJ2-1; V: TRBV7-2; CDR3: CASSLDTGGPYNEQFF
J: TRBJ2-7; V: TRBV4-3; CDR3: CASSQGEGRYEQYF
J: TRBJ2-2; V: TRBV6-5; CDR3: CASSYPSGGGTGELFF
J: TRBJ1-1; V: TRBV25-1; CDR3: CASSVGNTEAFF
J: TRBJ1-4; V: TRBV10-3; CDR3: CATRQGLEGELFF
J: TRBJ2-1; V: TRBV6-1; CDR3: CASSEAVGPYNEQFF
J: TRBJ2-1; V: TRBV7-9; CDR3: CASRRGDEQFF
J: TRBJ1-2; V: TRBV6-6; CDR3: CASSYSRGGAFGYTF
J: TRBJ2-1; V: TRBV18; CDR3: CASSVGGNEQFF
J: TRBJ1-1; V: TRBV28; CDR3: CASSPAHNTEAFF
J: TRBJ1-5; V: TRBV28; CDR3: CASSGALAAFEGPQHF
J: TRBJ1-2; V: TRBV18; CDR3: CASSPPMRLYTF
J: TRBJ2-7; V: TRBV25-1; CDR3: CASSGLPGVYEQYF
J: TRBJ1-1; V: TRBV30; CDR3: CAWSVGRLNTEAFF
J: TRBJ2-3; V: TRBV2; CDR3: CASSERRGTSGAISTDTQYF
J: TRBJ2-3; V: TRBV28; CDR3: CASSQYEGQGSGDTQYF
J: TRBJ1-6; V: TRBV19; CDR3: CASSLQTYSPLHF
J: TRBJ1-3; V: TRBV14; CDR3: CASSAKKGQGSGNTIYF
J: TRBJ1-1; V: TRBV4-3; CDR3: CASSQDLGIGTEAFF
J: TRBJ1-1; V: TRBV7-2; CDR3: CASSPPRQVNTEAFF
J: TRBJ2-3; V: TRBV14; CDR3: CASSQETPGTSRTDTQYF
J: TRBJ1-2; V: TRBV27; CDR3: CASSLEGGGYTF
J: TRBJ1-1; V: TRBV18; CDR3: CASSPQDRGSGEAFF
J: TRBJ2-7; V: TRBV7-2; CDR3: CASSSLLLAGSGYEQYF
J: TRBJ1-2; V: TRBV7-9; CDR3: CASSVGTGGGYTF
J: TRBJ1-1; V: TRBV28; CDR3: CASREGGVGTEAFF
J: TRBJ1-1; V: TRBV19; CDR3: CASRRTLTRGLNTEAFF
J: TRBJ1-5; V: TRBV28; CDR3: CASTSLPGGLSLMHQPQHF
J: TRBJ1-5; V: TRBV7-3; CDR3: CASSRDGKGNQPQHF
J: TRBJ2-2; V: TRBV7-9; CDR3: CASSSTSGGVTGELFF
J: TRBJ2-5; V: TRBV25-1; CDR3: CASSETSGLGVTQYF
J: TRBJ1-6; V: TRBV23-1; CDR3: CASSQPDRLFDSPLHF
J: TRBJ2-7; V: TRBV5-1; CDR3: CASSLVAGSSYEQYF
J: TRBJ2-2; V: TRBV5-4; CDR3: CASSLGTGGTGELFF
J: TRBJ2-2; V: TRBV29-1; CDR3: CSARFRGRQENGELFF
J: TRBJ2-1; V: TRBV7-9; CDR3: CASSFDLALAGVHNEQFF
J: TRBJ2-3; V: TRBV4-2; CDR3: CASSQRTSGGGDTQYF